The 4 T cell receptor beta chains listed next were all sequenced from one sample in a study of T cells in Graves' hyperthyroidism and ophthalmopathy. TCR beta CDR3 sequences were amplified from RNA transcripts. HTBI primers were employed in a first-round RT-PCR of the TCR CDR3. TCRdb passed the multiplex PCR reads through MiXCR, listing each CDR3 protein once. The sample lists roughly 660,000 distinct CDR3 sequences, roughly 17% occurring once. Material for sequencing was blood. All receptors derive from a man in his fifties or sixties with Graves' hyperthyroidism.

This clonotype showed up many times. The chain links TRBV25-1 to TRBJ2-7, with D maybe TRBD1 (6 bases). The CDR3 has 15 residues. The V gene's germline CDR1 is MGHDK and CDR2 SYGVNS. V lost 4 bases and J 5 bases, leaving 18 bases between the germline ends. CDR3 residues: CASSGLQGVSNEQYF. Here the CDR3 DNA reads TGTGCCAGCAGTGGATTACAGGGAGTTAGTAACGAGCAGTACTTC.

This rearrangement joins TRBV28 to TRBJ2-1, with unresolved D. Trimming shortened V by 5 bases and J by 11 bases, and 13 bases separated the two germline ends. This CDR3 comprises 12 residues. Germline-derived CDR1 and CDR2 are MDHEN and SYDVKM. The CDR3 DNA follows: TGTGCCAGCAGTATCGGGCCGGCAAAGCAGTTCTTC. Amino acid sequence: CASSIGPAKQFF.

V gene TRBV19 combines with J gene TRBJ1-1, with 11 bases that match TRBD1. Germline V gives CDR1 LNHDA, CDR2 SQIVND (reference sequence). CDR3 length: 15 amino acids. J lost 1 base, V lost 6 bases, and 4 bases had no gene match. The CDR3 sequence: CASRDRGLGNTEAFF. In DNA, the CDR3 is TGTGCCAGTAGGGACAGGGGGCTTGGGAACACTGAAGCTTTCTTT.

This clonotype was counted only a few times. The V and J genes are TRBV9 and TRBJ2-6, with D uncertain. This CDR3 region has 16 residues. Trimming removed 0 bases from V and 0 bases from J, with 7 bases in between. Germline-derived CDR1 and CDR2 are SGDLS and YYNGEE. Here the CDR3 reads CASSVEVNSGANVLTF. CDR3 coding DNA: TGTGCCAGCAGCGTAGAGGTCAACTCTGGGGCCAACGTCCTGACTTTC.